This TCR beta chain was sequenced in a study of technical replicates of blood from a few donors. The assay was immunoSEQ multiplex PCR, and TCRdb's table has in-frame clones only and misses some. This sample has around 80,000 clones; just over 90% occur once, and the top ten carry more than 0.2%. Germline V CDR1 and CDR2: SGHAT, FQNNGV. After removal of 5 bases from V and 3 bases from J, the junction contained 9 bases not matched to a gene. This CDR3 region has 16 residues. In the case of this clone: The CDR3 carries no conserved terminal phenylalanine or tryptophan, so it likely arises from a read error.

The sequenced sample was T cells isolated from PBMCs. The TCR was taken from a human donor in good health. V gene TRBV11-2 combines with J gene TRBJ2-7; 11 positions match TRBD2. CDR3 protein: CASSVGGSGRGYEQYL. The CDR3 region has the DNA TGTGCCAGCAGCGTCGGGGGTAGCGGGAGGGGCTACGAGCAGTACCTC.